This note documents a single T cell receptor beta chain sequence. Antigen: not known. Germline CDR1 and CDR2: SGHKS and YYEKEE (reference sequence). This CDR3 has 14 amino acids. Trimming left V 1 base short and J 6 bases short, with 12 bases between. Survey-level resolution applied to immunoSEQ assay v3.0. The data were produced by immunoSEQ multiplex PCR, yet TCRdb's version contains in-frame clones alone and is incomplete. The sample carries about 29,000 clones, roughly nine tenths recorded once. This sample stems from a study of long-term antiretroviral therapy in people with HIV. Study conclusions and caveats: Collection spanned 2004 to 2017; ART regimens may be less effective than current ones.

The genes are TRBV5-5 and TRBJ2-3; tentatively, D is TRBD2 (5 bases). This clonotype was sampled from a man aged 50 to 59 with HIV. The sequences come from unsorted PBMCs, collected about 5 years before starting antiretroviral therapy. The CDR3 spells CASSLRQWEDTQYF. The CDR3 bases are TGTGCCAGCAGCTTGAGGCAGTGGGAGGATACGCAGTATTTT.